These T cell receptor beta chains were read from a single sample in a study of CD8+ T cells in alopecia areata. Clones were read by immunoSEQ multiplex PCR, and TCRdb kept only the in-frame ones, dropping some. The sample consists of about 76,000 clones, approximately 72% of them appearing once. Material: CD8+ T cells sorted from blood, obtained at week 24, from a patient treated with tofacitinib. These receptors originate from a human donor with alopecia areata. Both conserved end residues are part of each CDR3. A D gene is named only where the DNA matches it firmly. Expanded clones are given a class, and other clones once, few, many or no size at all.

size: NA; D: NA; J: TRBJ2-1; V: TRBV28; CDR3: CASSLRGGGSSEQFF; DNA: TGTGCCAGCAGTTTGAGGGGGGGCGGGAGCAGTGAGCAGTTCTTC
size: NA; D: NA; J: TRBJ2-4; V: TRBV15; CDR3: CATSRDTGSKNIQYF; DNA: TGTGCCACCAGCAGAGATACCGGTAGCAAAAACATTCAGTACTTC
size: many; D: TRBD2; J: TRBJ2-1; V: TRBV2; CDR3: CASRTGTSSYNEQFF; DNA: TGTGCCAGCAGGACCGGGACTAGCTCCTACAATGAGCAGTTCTTC
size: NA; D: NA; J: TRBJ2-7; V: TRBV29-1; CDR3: CSVLPGLGNEQYF; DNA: TGCAGCGTTTTACCAGGGCTAGGGAACGAGCAGTACTTC
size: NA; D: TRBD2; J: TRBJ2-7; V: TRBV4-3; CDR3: CASSQDRGGGYEQYF; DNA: TGCGCCAGCAGCCAAGATCGGGGGGGAGGCTACGAGCAGTACTTC
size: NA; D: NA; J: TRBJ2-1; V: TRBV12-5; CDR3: CASGPGAGATAEQFF; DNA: TGTGCTAGTGGTCCGGGGGCGGGGGCGACAGCTGAGCAGTTCTTC
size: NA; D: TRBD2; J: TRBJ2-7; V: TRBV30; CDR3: CAWSVLAGSHEQYF; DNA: TGTGCCTGGAGTGTACTAGCGGGATCCCACGAGCAGTACTTC
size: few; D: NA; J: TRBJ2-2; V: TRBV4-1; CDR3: CASSHLGPNTGELFF; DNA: TGCGCCAGCAGCCATCTTGGACCGAACACCGGGGAGCTGTTTTTT
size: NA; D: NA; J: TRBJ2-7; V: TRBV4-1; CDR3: CASSQDGSYEQYF; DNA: TGCGCCAGCAGCCAAGACGGCTCCTACGAGCAGTACTTC
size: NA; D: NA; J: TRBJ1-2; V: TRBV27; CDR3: CASSSLSTVNYGYTF; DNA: TGTGCCAGCAGTTCCCTATCGACAGTCAACTATGGCTACACCTTC
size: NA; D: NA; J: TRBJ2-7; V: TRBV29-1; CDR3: CSVEDPRAGEQYF; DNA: TGCAGCGTTGAAGACCCCAGGGCCGGCGAGCAGTACTTC
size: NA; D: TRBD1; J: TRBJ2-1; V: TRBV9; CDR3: CASSVAGQSYNEQFF; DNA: TGTGCCAGCAGCGTAGCGGGACAGTCCTACAATGAGCAGTTCTTC
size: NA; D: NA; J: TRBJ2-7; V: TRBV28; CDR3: CASSFFRGSYEQYF; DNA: TGTGCCAGCAGTTTTTTTCGGGGTTCCTACGAGCAGTACTTC
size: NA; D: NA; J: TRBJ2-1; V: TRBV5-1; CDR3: CASSYNLGNEQFF; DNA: TGCGCCAGCAGCTACAATTTGGGAAATGAGCAGTTCTTC